This TCR beta chain originates from a study of beta chain features in type 1 diabetes (dated by TCRdb to between 2017 and 2018). A note on the overall study: No differences in mean age, gender distribution, total cell number or subset yield were found between patients and healthy donors. Across all samples, some 99 million sorted cells were examined, and cell number per subset correlated strongly with RNA yield. The study compared the TCRB repertoires of sorted circulating CD4+ T cell subsets in recently diagnosed type 1 diabetes patients with those in matched healthy donors. Naive and central memory subsets were obtained from all 30 or so donors, but regulatory and stem cell-like memory subsets were isolated from only 8 patients and 8 healthy donors.

The High Capacity cDNA Reverse Transcription Kit was used to reverse transcribe all of the isolated RNA, meaning that expressed TCRB transcripts were what got sequenced. Deep immunoSEQ sequencing was performed on naive, central memory and regulatory T cell samples, with an average of roughly 3.6 million total reads per sample. After sorted cells were lysed in RLT buffer, RNA was extracted with DNase-treated RNeasy Micro or Mini kits, with the choice depending on cell number. To prevent cross-contamination, each cell subset was processed individually, whereas patient and healthy donor samples were processed jointly. Using the immunoSEQ multiplex PCR, TCRB sequences were amplified from cDNA into 87-bp fragments spanning the CDR3 region. Amplicons were sequenced on the Illumina HiSeq platform. Turning to the authors' computational methods: PCR bias was computationally corrected using synthetic template baselines, reads within Hamming distance 2 were collapsed, and singletons that could not be merged were discarded. Reads were aligned against IMGT so that V, D and J genes, CDR3 length and insertions or deletions at six rearrangement sites could be assigned. Within each subset, clonotype counts were normalized to the number of sorted cells before true diversity and Gini coefficients were calculated with the tcR R package. Repertoire sharing was quantified using the overlap coefficient calculated on TCRB nucleotide sequences. Out-of-frame TCRB sequences from naive cells were analyzed as a proxy for the pre-selection repertoire. The table was pulled from immuneACCESS by TCRdb, which kept in-frame rearrangements only. Such tables lose some clones; where checked, under half of the loss comes from unresolved V genes, and the rest has no known cause. V and J calls and clone size are as listed in that table; D and trimming were resolved from the DNA. Within this sample are 200,000 to 300,000 clones, with around 13% of them counted one time only. The ten largest make up 0.015% to 0.02% of the sample.

Overall study results and their limits: At VDJ recombination sites, patients with type 1 diabetes made fewer insertions and deleted more nucleotides, a pattern implying thymic rearrangement abnormalities. In all four CD4+ subsets, TCRB CDR3 length was moderately but significantly shorter in type 1 diabetes patients. Because small numbers of individuals were included in the HLA sub-analyses, any influence of HLA type on TCRB rearrangement was left unresolved. PCR might favor shorter templates, but patient and control samples were amplified and corrected together, so any skew would affect both groups equally. The naive, central memory and regulatory TCRB repertoires appeared to resemble one another more closely among patients than among healthy donors. Sequencing cDNA rather than genomic DNA could over-represent highly expressing activated cells, although activation and CD3 levels did not differ between groups.

From each donor, a single peripheral blood sample of around 120 mL on average was drawn into heparinised tubes. Using a panel that included CD45RO, CCR7, CD25, CD127, CD95 and CD27, naive, central memory, regulatory and stem cell-like memory CD4+ T cells were sorted on a BD FACSAria II. All sorted populations exceeded 95% purity. PBMCs were separated immediately by Lymphoprep density gradient centrifugation and were stained directly, without being cultured. So that batch effects would be minimized, each experiment stained and sorted samples in pairs, pairing one healthy donor with one patient. This clone was picked up a small number of times. The specificity of this receptor is unknown. No qualities accompany the bases; no much larger clone lies one base away. The CDR3 covers 15 residues, taking in both the cysteine and the phenylalanine. Only the CDR3 DNA is retained, 45 bases long and in frame from the first base. V is shortened by 1 base, J by 4 bases, and the region joining them spans 13 bases. The germline V gene (reference sequence) supplies CDR1 SEHNR and CDR2 FQNEAQ.

The sample comprised naive CD4+ T cells from blood. Read against the paper, the sample's cell subset or site label means: true naive CD4+ T cells. This receptor was taken from a man aged 30-40 years with type 1 diabetes. The chain was built from TRBV7-9 and TRBJ2-5, with no confident D gene call. In nucleotides, the sequence is TGTGCCAGCAGCTTAGTGGAGACGGCGGCAGAGACCCAGTACTTC. Translated, it reads CASSLVETAAETQYF.